These T cell receptor beta chains were read from a single sample in a study of neurological immune-mediated disorders. From the 5' RACE reads, TCRdb called clonotypes with MiXCR, one entry per CDR3 protein. The sample has about 60,000 distinct CDR3 sequences, around 10% seen once. The sequencing sample was made of PBMCs. These receptors all stem from a male donor with HTLV-1-associated myelopathy (HAM/TSP). Both conserved end residues are part of each CDR3. Each record gives: clone size, D gene, J gene, V gene, CDR3 protein, CDR3 DNA. A D gene is named only where the DNA matches it firmly. Clone size is stated in some rows and not others, as once, few, many or a class when expanded.

size: many
D: .
J: TRBJ1-1
V: TRBV29-1
CDR3: CSVPWEDTEAFF
DNA: TGCAGCGTTCCGTGGGAGGACACTGAAGCTTTCTTT

size: many
D: .
J: TRBJ1-2
V: TRBV20-1
CDR3: CSARDLRAGDVYGYTF
DNA: TGCAGTGCTAGAGATCTCCGGGCAGGGGACGTCTATGGCTACACCTTC

size: many
D: .
J: TRBJ2-1
V: TRBV14
CDR3: CASSQLQPALGQFF
DNA: TGTGCCAGCAGCCAACTACAACCGGCGCTCGGGCAGTTCTTC

size: many
D: .
J: TRBJ2-1
V: TRBV20-1
CDR3: CSAPTRPLYNEQFF
DNA: TGCAGTGCCCCGACAAGGCCCTTATACAATGAGCAGTTCTTC

size: many
D: TRBD2
J: TRBJ2-7
V: TRBV20-1
CDR3: CSAAAGGPYEQYF
DNA: TGCAGTGCTGCCGCGGGGGGGCCCTACGAGCAGTACTTC

size: .
D: .
J: TRBJ2-1
V: TRBV20-1
CDR3: CSAPLAGAYNEQFF
DNA: TGCAGTGCCCCTCTGGCGGGGGCGTACAACGAGCAGTTCTTC

size: many
D: .
J: TRBJ2-7
V: TRBV5-1
CDR3: CASSLAAMGEQYF
DNA: TGCGCCAGCAGCTTGGCGGCCATGGGCGAGCAGTACTTC

size: .
D: TRBD1
J: TRBJ2-2
V: TRBV12-3/TRBV12-4
CDR3: CASSFRGGDGELFF
DNA: TGTGCCAGCAGTTTTAGAGGGGGCGACGGGGAGCTGTTTTTT

size: many
D: .
J: TRBJ2-1
V: TRBV7-6
CDR3: CASSTPRGQYNEQFF
DNA: TGTGCCAGCAGCACGCCGAGAGGACAGTACAATGAGCAGTTCTTC

size: many
D: TRBD2
J: TRBJ2-3
V: TRBV5-6
CDR3: CASSFDGLASTDTQYF
DNA: TGTGCCAGCAGCTTCGACGGACTAGCTAGCACAGATACGCAGTATTTT

size: .
D: .
J: TRBJ1-1
V: TRBV19
CDR3: CASSGMTGVGTEAFF
DNA: TGTGCCAGTAGTGGGATGACAGGTGTAGGCACTGAAGCTTTCTTT

size: many
D: .
J: TRBJ2-7
V: TRBV29-1
CDR3: CSVRGRPYEQYF
DNA: TGCAGCGTGAGGGGCAGGCCCTACGAGCAGTACTTC

size: many
D: .
J: TRBJ1-2
V: TRBV20-1
CDR3: CSARQSWNGYTF
DNA: TGCAGTGCTAGACAGAGTTGGAATGGCTACACCTTC

size: many
D: TRBD1
J: TRBJ2-7
V: TRBV20-1
CDR3: CSATGQDLSHYF
DNA: TGCAGTGCCACCGGACAGGACCTATCCCACTACTTC

size: many
D: .
J: TRBJ1-2
V: TRBV20-1
CDR3: CSARDNNYGYTF
DNA: TGCAGTGCTAGAGATAATAATTATGGCTACACCTTC